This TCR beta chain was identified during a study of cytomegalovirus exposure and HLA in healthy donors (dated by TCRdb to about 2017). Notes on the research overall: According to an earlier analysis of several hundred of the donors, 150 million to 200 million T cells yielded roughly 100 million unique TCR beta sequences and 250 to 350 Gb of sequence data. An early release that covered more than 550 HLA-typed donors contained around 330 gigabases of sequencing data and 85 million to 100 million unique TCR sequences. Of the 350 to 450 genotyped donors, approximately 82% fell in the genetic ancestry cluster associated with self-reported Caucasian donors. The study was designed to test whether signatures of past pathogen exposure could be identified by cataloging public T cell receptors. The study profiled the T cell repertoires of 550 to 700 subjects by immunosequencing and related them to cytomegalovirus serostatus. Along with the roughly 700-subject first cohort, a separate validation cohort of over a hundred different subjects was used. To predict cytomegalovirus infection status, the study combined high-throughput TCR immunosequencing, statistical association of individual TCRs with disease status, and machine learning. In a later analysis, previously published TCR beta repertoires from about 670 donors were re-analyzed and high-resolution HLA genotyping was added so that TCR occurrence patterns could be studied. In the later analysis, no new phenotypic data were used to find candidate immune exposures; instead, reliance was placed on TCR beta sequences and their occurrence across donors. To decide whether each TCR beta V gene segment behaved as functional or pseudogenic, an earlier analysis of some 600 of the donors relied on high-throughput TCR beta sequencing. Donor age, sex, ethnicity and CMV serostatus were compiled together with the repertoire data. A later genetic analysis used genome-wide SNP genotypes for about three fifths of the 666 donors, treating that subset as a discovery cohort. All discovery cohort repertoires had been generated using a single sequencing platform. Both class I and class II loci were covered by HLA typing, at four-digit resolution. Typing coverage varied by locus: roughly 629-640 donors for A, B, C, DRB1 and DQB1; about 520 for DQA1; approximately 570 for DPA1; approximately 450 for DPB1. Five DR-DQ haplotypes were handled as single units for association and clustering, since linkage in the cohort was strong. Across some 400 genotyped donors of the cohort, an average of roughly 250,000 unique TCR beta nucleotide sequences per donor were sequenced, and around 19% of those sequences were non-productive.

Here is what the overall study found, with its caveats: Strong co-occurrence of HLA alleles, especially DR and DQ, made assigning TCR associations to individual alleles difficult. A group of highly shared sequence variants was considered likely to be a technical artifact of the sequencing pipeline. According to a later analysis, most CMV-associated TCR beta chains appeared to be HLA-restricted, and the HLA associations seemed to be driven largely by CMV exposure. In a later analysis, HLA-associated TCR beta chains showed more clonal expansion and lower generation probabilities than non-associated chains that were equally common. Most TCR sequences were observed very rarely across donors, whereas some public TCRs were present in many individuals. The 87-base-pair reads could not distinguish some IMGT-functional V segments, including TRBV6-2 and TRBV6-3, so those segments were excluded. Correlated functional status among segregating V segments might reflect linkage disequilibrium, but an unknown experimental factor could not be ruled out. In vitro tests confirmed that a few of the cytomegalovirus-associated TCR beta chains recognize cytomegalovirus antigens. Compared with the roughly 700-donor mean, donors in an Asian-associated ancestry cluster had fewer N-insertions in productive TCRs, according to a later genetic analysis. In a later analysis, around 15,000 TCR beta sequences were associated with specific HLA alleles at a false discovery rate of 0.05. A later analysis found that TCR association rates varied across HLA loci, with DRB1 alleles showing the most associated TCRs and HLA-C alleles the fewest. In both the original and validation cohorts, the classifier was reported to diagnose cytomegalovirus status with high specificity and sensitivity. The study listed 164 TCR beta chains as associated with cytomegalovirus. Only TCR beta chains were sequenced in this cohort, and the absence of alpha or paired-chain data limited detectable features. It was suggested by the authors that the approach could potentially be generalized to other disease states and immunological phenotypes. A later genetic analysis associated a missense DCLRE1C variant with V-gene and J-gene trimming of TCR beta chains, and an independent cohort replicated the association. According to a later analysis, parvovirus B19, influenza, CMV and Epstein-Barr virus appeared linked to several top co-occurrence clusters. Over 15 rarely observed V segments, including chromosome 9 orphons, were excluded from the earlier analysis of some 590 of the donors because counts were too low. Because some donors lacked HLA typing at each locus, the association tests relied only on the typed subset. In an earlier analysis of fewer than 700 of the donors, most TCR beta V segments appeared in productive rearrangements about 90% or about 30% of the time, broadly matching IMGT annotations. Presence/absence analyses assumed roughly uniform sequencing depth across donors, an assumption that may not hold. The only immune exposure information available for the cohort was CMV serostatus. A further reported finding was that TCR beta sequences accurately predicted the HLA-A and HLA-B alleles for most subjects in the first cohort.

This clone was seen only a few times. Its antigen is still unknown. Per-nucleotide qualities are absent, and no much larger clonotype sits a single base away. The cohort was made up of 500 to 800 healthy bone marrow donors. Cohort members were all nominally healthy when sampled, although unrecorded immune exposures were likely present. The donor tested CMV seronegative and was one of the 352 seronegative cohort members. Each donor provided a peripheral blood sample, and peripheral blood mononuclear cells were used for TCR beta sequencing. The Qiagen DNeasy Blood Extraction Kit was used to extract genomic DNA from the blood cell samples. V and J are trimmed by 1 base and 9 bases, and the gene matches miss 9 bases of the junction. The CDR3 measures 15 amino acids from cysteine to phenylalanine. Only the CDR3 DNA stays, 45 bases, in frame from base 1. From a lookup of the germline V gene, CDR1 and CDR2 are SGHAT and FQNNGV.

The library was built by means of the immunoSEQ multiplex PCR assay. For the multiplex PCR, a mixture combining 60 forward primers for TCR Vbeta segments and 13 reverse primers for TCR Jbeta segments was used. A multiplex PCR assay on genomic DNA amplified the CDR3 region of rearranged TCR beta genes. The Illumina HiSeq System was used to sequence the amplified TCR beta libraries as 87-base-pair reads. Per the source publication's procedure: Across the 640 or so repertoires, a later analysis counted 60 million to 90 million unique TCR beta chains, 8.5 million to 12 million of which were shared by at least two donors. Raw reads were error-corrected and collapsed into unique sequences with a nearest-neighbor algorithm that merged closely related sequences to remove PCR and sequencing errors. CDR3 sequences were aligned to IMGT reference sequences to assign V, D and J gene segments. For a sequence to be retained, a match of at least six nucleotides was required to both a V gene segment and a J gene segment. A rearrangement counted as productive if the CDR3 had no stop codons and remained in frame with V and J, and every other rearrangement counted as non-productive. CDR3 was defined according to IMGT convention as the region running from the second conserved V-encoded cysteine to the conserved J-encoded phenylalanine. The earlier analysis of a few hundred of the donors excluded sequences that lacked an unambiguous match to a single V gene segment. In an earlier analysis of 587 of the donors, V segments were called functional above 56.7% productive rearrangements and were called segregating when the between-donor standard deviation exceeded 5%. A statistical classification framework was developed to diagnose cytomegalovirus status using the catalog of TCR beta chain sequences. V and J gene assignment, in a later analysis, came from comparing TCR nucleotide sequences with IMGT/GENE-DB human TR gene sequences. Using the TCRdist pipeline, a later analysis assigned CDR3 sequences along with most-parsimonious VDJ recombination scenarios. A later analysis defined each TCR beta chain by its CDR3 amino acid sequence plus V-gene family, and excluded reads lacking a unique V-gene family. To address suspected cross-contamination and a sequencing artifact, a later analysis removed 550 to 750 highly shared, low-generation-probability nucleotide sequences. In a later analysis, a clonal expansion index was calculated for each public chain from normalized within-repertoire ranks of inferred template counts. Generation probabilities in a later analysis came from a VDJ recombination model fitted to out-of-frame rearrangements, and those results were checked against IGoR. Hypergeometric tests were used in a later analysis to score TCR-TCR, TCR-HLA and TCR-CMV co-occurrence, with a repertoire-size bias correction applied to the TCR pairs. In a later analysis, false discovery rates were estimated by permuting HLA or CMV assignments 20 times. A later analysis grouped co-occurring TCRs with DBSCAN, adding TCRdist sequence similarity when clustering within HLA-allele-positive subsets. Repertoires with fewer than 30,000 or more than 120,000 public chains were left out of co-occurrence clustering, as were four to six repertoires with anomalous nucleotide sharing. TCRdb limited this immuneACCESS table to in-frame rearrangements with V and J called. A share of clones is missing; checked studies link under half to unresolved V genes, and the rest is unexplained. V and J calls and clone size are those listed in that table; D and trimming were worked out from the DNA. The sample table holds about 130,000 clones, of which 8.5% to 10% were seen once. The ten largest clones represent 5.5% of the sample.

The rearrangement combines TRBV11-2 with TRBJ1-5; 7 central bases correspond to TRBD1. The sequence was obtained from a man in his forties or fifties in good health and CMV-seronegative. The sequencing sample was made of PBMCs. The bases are TGTGCCAGCAGCTTAGGGGACAGATACGATCGGCCCCAGCATTTT. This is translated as CASSLGDRYDRPQHF.